These 25 T cell receptor beta chains were all obtained from the same sample, sequenced in a study of blood T cell repertoires in COVID-19. TCRdb's copy holds only in-frame clones and misses some; the assay was immunoSEQ multiplex PCR. Among over 150,000 clones listed, 75% to 85% were seen once. The sample taken for sequencing was PBMCs or T cells enriched from blood (not recorded which). Source of these receptors: a man aged 35-49 years who had recovered from COVID-19.

The chain is built from TRBV3-1 (or the pseudogene TRBV3-2) and TRBJ1-1; 7 bases fit TRBD1. V dropped 4 bases and J dropped 7; count of bases not matched to a gene: 12. Germline values: CDR1 LGHDT, CDR2 YNNKEL (reference sequence). The CDR3 contains 15 residues. The CDR3 DNA follows: TGTGCCAGCAGCCTGGGAAGGGAGACAGGGCGTGAAGCTTTCTTT. Its protein is CASSLGRETGREAFF.

As regards this clone: The sample has other DNA sequences that encode this CDR3 too. V usage is TRBV12-3 or TRBV12-4 and J usage is TRBJ1-5; no reliable D call. The CDR3 loop spans 12 amino acids. V dropped 3 bases and J dropped 4 bases, with 4 bases sitting between them. The CDR3 nucleotides are TGTGCCAGCAGTTTCAGAAATCAGCCCCAGCATTTT. It codes for CASSFRNQPQHF.

The J gene is TRBJ2-5, the V gene TRBV5-1; 10 bases are a match to TRBD2. V lost 3 bases and J lost 1; bases outside the gene matches: 6. Per the germline V gene, CDR1 is SGHRS and CDR2 is YFSETQ. The CDR3 is 16 residues long. Here the CDR3 reads CASSSGLAAFQETQYF. In DNA, the CDR3 is TGCGCCAGCAGCTCTGGACTAGCGGCTTTCCAAGAGACCCAGTACTTC.

This clone has just one count. This sequence joins TRBV18 and TRBJ2-7, with 10 bases that match TRBD2. Germline V gives CDR1 KGHSH, CDR2 LQKENI. The CDR3 sequence is 14 residues long. V was pared by 5 bases and J by 4 bases, with 5 bases of the junction left unmatched. CDR3 residues: CASSSLAGEYEQYF. DNA for the CDR3: TGTGCCAGCTCATCCCTAGCGGGAGAGTACGAGCAGTACTTC.

The chain carries TRBV7-2 and TRBJ2-7, with 10 bases aligning to TRBD1. The CDR3 has 16 residues. Germline V gene lookup returns CDR1 SGHTA and CDR2 FQGNSA. With V trimmed by 2 bases and J by 5 bases, 9 bases remained unmatched. The CDR3 sequence: CASSLQSGTGDHEQYF. In DNA form, the CDR3 reads TGTGCCAGCAGCTTACAATCCGGGACAGGGGACCACGAGCAGTACTTC.

This chain joins TRBV13 and TRBJ2-1, with 8 bases fitting TRBD1. Germline lookup yields CDR1 PRHDT and CDR2 FYEKMQ (reference sequence). The CDR3 covers 13 residues. Trimming removed 11 bases from V and 4 bases from J; junction bases left unmatched: 7. CDR3 nucleotides: TGTGCCTTAGCGGACAGGGCTTACAATGAGCAGTTCTTC. Translated, it gives CALADRAYNEQFF. Supplemented by reference TRBV13 and TRBJ2-1, the full variable domain reads AAGVIQSPRHLIKEKRETATLKCYPIPRHDTVYWYQQGPGQDPQFLISFYEKMQSDKGSIPDRFSAQQFSDYHSELNMSSLELGDSALYFCALADRAYNEQFFGPGTRLTVL.

The chain uses TRBV11-2 and TRBJ2-7; D may be TRBD2 (5 bases). This CDR3 is 14 amino acids long. V lost 5 bases, J lost 2 bases, and 13 bases lay in between. Looked up from germline, CDR1 is SGHAT and CDR2 is FQNNGV. CDR3 loop: CASSIWTGTYEQYF. The CDR3 coding sequence is TGTGCCAGCAGCATTTGGACGGGGACCTACGAGCAGTACTTC.

This sequence joins TRBV7-2 and TRBJ2-1, with D possibly TRBD1 on 6 matching bases. V shed 1 base and J shed 3 bases, with 7 bases lying between them. Looked up from germline, CDR1 is SGHTA and CDR2 is FQGNSA. The CDR3 is made up of 14 amino acids. The chain's CDR3 is CASSLEDSYNEQFF. The CDR3 coding sequence is TGTGCCAGCAGCTTAGAGGACAGCTACAATGAGCAGTTCTTC.

This chain joins TRBV28 and TRBJ1-5, with 7 bases matching TRBD1. This CDR3 is 14 amino acids long. Trimming cost V 10 bases and J 0 bases; bases outside gene matches: 6. CDR1 MDHEN and CDR2 SYDVKM come from the germline V gene. This chain's CDR3 is CAIGTAYSNQPQHF. CDR3 bases: TGTGCCATCGGGACAGCGTATAGCAATCAGCCCCAGCATTTT.

The chain joins TRBV11-2 to TRBJ1-2, with D possibly matching TRBD1 (5 bases). Germline lookup yields CDR1 SGHAT and CDR2 FQNNGV. Trimming left V 5 bases short and J 8 bases short, with 15 bases between. The CDR3 has 13 amino acids. CDR3 in amino acids: CASSRPTASGYTF. In DNA form, the CDR3 reads TGTGCCAGCAGCCGGCCGACAGCCTCCGGCTACACCTTC.

V usage is TRBV6-4 and J usage is TRBJ2-2, with D unclear. The germline V gene has CDR1 MRHNA and CDR2 SNTAGT. V was pared by 3 bases and J by 4 bases, with 12 bases between. This CDR3 has 15 amino acids. CDR3 sequence: CASSEELVPTGELFF. The CDR3 DNA reads TGTGCCAGCAGTGAAGAGCTCGTCCCCACCGGGGAGCTGTTTTTT.

This clone showed up just a few times. CDR3 loop: CASSNGANSPLHF. CDR3 DNA sequence: TGTGCCAGTAGTAATGGGGCTAATTCACCCCTCCACTTT. The rearrangement joins TRBV19 to TRBJ1-6; weak D call: TRBD1 (5 bases). Germline lookup yields CDR1 LNHDA and CDR2 SQIVND (reference sequence). V was shortened by 4 bases and J by 6 bases, with 7 bases between the two germline ends. The CDR3 is 13 amino acids.

The gene calls are TRBV7-3 and TRBJ2-2; D remains unclear. V lost 8 bases to trimming and J lost 1 base, with 11 bases between them. The CDR3 sequence is 14 residues long. Germline V lookup: CDR1 SGHTA, CDR2 FQGTGA. In DNA form, the CDR3 reads TGTGCCAGCCCCAGCGACGGGAACACCGGGGAGCTGTTTTTT. Encoded protein: CASPSDGNTGELFF.

J is TRBJ1-3 and V is TRBV18; no clear D gene. This CDR3 comprises 14 residues. Deletions cut 2 bases from V and 4 bases from J, with 9 bases between. CDR1 is KGHSH, CDR2 LQKENI, per germline. The CDR3 loop is CASSPLESGNTIYF. CDR3 DNA sequence: TGTGCCAGCTCACCATTGGAGTCCGGAAACACCATATATTTT.

The chain couples TRBV6-5 to TRBJ2-3, with 7 bases that match TRBD2. The CDR3 loop spans 16 amino acids. Germline-derived CDR1 and CDR2 are MNHEY and SVGAGI. V trimming: 0 bases; J trimming: 2 bases; junction bases outside the gene matches: 5. CDR3 region: CASSYSTSLNTDTQYF. The CDR3 DNA reads TGTGCCAGCAGTTACTCGACTAGCTTGAACACAGATACGCAGTATTTT.

This sequence joins TRBV7-8 and TRBJ1-4; 7 bases line up with TRBD1. V lost 6 bases to trimming and J lost 0 bases; unmatched junction nucleotides: 1. Germline V gene lookup returns CDR1 SGHVS and CDR2 FQNEAQ. This CDR3 is 14 amino acids long. As DNA, the CDR3 is TGTGCCAGCAGTACAGGGGCAACTAATGAAAAACTGTTTTTT. Protein: CASSTGATNEKLFF.

The gene calls are TRBV11-2 and TRBJ2-7, with 10 bases that match TRBD2. Germline V gene data show CDR1 as SGHAT and CDR2 as FQNNGV. With 1 base clipped from V and 7 bases from J, the junction kept 10 bases outside the gene matches. The CDR3 is 16 residues long. CDR3 in DNA: TGTGCCAGCAGCTTAGGTCCAGCGGGAGGGCCGGGAGAGCAGTACGTC. Amino acid sequence: CASSLGPAGGPGEQYV.

This clone appeared many times. V usage is TRBV12-3 or TRBV12-4 and J usage is TRBJ1-1; tentatively, D is TRBD1 (5 bases). This CDR3 is built from 12 residues. Trimming took off 6 bases at V and 6 bases at J, with 11 bases between the two ends. The CDR3 DNA reads as TGTGCCAGCAGCGATGGGGGGGCTGAAGCTTTCTTT. Protein: CASSDGGAEAFF.

The chain is built from TRBV19 and TRBJ1-2; D perhaps matches TRBD1 (5 bases). The CDR3 has 15 amino acids. The V end lost 3 bases, the J end lost 4 bases, and 15 bases lay between the germline ends. Germline V CDR1 and CDR2: LNHDA, SQIVND (reference sequence). In DNA, the CDR3 is TGTGCCAGTAGTATGACTCAGGGTTTCGGCTATGGCTACACCTTC. Its protein product is CASSMTQGFGYGYTF.

The sample holds one count of this clone. J is TRBJ1-6 and V is TRBV3-1 (or the pseudogene TRBV3-2); D is unclear. The V gene lost 5 bases and the J gene lost 5 bases, with 22 bases spanning the gap. The CDR3 has 18 amino acids. The germline gives CDR1 LGHDT, CDR2 YNNKEL (reference sequence). The CDR3 spells CASSLAGPISHHNSPLHF. The CDR3 DNA follows: TGTGCCAGCAGCTTGGCAGGTCCCATTTCACATCATAATTCACCCCTCCACTTT.

The rearrangement links TRBV5-8 to TRBJ1-3; TRBD1 might be the D (5 bases). The V gene lost 6 bases and the J gene lost 4 bases, with 11 bases spanning the gap. The CDR3 has 13 residues. The germline gives CDR1 SGHTS, CDR2 YDEGEE. The CDR3 is CASTLRTGNTIYF. DNA of the CDR3: TGTGCCAGCACCCTCCGGACAGGAAACACCATATATTTT.

V is TRBV27 and J is TRBJ2-7; D is undetermined. This CDR3 has 13 amino acids. Trimming stripped 5 bases from V and 4 bases from J, with 12 bases between. From germline, CDR1 is MNHEY and CDR2 SMNVEV (reference sequence). The DNA for the CDR3 is TGTGCCAGCAGTGGTTCGAACCAGTACGAGCAGTACTTC. Translating it yields CASSGSNQYEQYF.

The chain uses TRBV6-5 and TRBJ1-1, with no clear D. Looked up from germline, CDR1 is MNHEY and CDR2 is SVGAGI. The CDR3 runs to 15 residues. V was cut by 0 bases and J by 0 bases, with 8 bases left in between. The chain's CDR3 is CASSYSLSLNTEAFF. CDR3 nucleotide sequence: TGTGCCAGCAGTTACTCCCTATCCCTGAACACTGAAGCTTTCTTT.

This sequence joins TRBV6-2 or TRBV6-3 and TRBJ2-5; TRBD1 agrees at 10 bases. Germline V gives CDR1 MNHEY, CDR2 SVGEGT. The V gene end was trimmed by 4 bases and the J gene end by 3 bases; junction bases not matched to a gene: 2. This CDR3 has 14 amino acids. The CDR3 coding sequence is TGTGCCAGCAGTTCGACAGGGGGCGAAGAGACCCAGTACTTC. It translates to CASSSTGGEETQYF.

The chain carries TRBV7-2 and TRBJ2-2, with 8 bases aligning to TRBD2. The germline V gene encodes CDR1 SGHTA and CDR2 FQGNSA. The CDR3 is made up of 18 amino acids. The ends lost 5 bases at V and 4 bases at J; junction bases unmatched: 15. In nucleotides, the CDR3 is TGTGCCAGCAGCCCAGGCCGGGGTAGCGGGATTATCACCGGGGAGCTGTTTTTT. Protein: CASSPGRGSGIITGELFF.